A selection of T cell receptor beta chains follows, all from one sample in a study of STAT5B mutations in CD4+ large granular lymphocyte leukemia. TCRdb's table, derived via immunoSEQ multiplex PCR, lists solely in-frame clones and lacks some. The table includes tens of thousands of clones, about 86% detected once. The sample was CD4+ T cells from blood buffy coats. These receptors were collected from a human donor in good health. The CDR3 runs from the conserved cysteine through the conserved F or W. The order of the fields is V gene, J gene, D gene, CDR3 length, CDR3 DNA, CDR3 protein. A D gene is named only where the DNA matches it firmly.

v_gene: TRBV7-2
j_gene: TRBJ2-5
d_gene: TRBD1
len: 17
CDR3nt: TGTGCCAGCAGCTTAGGAGACAGGGGGCTCATCCAAGAGACCCAGTACTTC
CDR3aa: CASSLGDRGLIQETQYF

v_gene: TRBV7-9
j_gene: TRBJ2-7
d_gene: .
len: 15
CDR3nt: TGTGCCAGCAGCCGATCTAGCGCATACTCCTACGAGCAGTACTTC
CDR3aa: CASSRSSAYSYEQYF

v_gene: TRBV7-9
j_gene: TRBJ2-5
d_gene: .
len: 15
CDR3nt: TGTGCCAGCAGCTTAGCACGACGGGCCCGGGAGACCCAGTACTTC
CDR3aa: CASSLARRARETQYF

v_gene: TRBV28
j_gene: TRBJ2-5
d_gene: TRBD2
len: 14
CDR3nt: TGTGCCAGCAACCCCCCCGGGGGGGAAGAGACCCAGTACTTC
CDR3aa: CASNPPGGEETQYF

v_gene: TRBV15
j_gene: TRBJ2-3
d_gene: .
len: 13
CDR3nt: TGTGCCACCAGATGGCCTAGCACAGATACGCAGTATTTT
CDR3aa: CATRWPSTDTQYF

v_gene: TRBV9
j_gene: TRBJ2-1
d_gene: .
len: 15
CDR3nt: TGTGCCAGCAGCGTCAGACTAGAGGGGGACAATGAGCAGTTCTTC
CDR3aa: CASSVRLEGDNEQFF

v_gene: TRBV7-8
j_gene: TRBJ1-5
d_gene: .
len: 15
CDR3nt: TGTGCCAGCAGCCGAGGATTTAGAGACAATCAGCCCCAGCATTTT
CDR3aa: CASSRGFRDNQPQHF

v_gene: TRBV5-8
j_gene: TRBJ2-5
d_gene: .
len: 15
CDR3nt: TGTGCCAGCAGCTCGCGCAGGCTAGCGAGTGAGACCCAGTACTTC
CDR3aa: CASSSRRLASETQYF

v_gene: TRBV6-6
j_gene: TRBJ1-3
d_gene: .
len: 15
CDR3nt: TGTGCCAGCAGTTACTCGACACTTTCTGGAAACACCATATATTTT
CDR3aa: CASSYSTLSGNTIYF

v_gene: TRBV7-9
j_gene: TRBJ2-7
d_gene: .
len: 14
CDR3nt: TGTGCCAGCAGCTCCCCCCCCTTAACCTACGAGCAGTACTTC
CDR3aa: CASSSPPLTYEQYF

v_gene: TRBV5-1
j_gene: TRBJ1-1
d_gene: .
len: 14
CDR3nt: TGCGCCAGCAGACCGTTTCTGATTAACACTGAAGCTTTCTTT
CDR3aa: CASRPFLINTEAFF